The 19 T cell receptor beta chains presented below share a single source sample, sequenced in a study of cytomegalovirus exposure and HLA in healthy donors. It was with 60 Vbeta and 13 Jbeta primers that the PCR ran. Using immunoSEQ multiplex PCR, the repertoire was profiled, and TCRdb retains in-frame clones only, with some absent. The sample carries about 120,000 clones, about four fifths recorded once. The sample comprised PBMCs. These TCRs come from a female donor in good health and CMV-seropositive.

This rearrangement joins TRBV7-9 to TRBJ2-1, with 10 bases matching TRBD1. CDR1 and CDR2 (germline): SEHNR, FQNEAQ (reference sequence). This CDR3 has 16 residues. The junction had 10 bases not matched to a gene; V was cut back by 5 bases and J by 6 bases. In DNA, the CDR3 is TGTGCCAGCAGCCATACCCGGGACAGGGGACCCAATGAGCAGTTCTTC. Its translation: CASSHTRDRGPNEQFF.

This chain's CDR3 is CASSPRTGEDTEAFF. The CDR3 nucleotides are TGTGCCAGCAGTCCTAGGACAGGGGAGGACACTGAAGCTTTCTTT. V and J are TRBV2 and TRBJ1-1, with 9 bases fitting TRBD1. Germline CDR1 reads SNHLY; CDR2 reads FYNNEI. Germline trimming cut 5 bases from V and 3 bases from J; bases unmatched to any gene: 7. The CDR3 loop spans 15 amino acids. The full variable domain, in which reference TRBV2 and TRBJ1-1 provide the parts outside the CDR3, is EPEVTQTPSHQVTQMGQEVILRCVPISNHLYFYWYRQILGQKVEFLVSFYNNEISEKSEIFDDQFSVERPDGSNFTLKIRSTKLEDSAMYFCASSPRTGEDTEAFFGQGTRLTVV.

This chain connects TRBV6-5 to TRBJ2-7; TRBD1 matches 9 bases. The CDR3 sequence is 15 residues long. After removal of 6 bases from V and 4 bases from J, the junction contained 10 bases not matched to a gene. Per the germline V gene, CDR1 is MNHEY and CDR2 is SVGAGI. The CDR3 here is CASRPRRDRAYEQYF. The CDR3 bases are TGTGCCAGCAGGCCCCGCCGGGACAGGGCTTACGAGCAGTACTTC.

V usage is TRBV5-8 and J usage is TRBJ2-7; TRBD2 might be the D (7 bases). Germline CDR1 and CDR2: SGHTS and YDEGEE. The CDR3 length is 17 residues. Trimming cost V 6 bases and J 0 bases, with 22 bases left between them. Written as DNA, the CDR3 is TGTGCCAGCACCCTGGAGACGTGGCGGGGGCGCTCCTACGAGCAGTACTTC. Translation: CASTLETWRGRSYEQYF.

This chain links TRBV6-1 with TRBJ1-3; the D is unclear. CDR3 size: 15 residues. Germline V lookup: CDR1 MNHNS, CDR2 SASEGT. V was trimmed by 7 bases and J by 4 bases, leaving 17 bases between them. DNA for the CDR3: TGTGCCAGCATAAATGGCTTTTTCTCCGGAAACACCATATATTTT. Protein sequence: CASINGFFSGNTIYF.

The gene calls are TRBV5-1 and TRBJ2-2; 8 positions agree with TRBD1. The junction had 8 bases not matched to a gene; V was cut back by 8 bases and J by 2 bases. The CDR3 contains 15 residues. Per germline, CDR1 SGHRS and CDR2 YFSETQ. The CDR3 is CASSQGAINTGELFF. Written as DNA, the CDR3 is TGCGCCAGTTCGCAGGGGGCCATCAACACCGGGGAGCTGTTTTTT. Looking up the rest from reference TRBV5-1 and TRBJ2-2 gives the full variable domain: KAGVTQTPRYLIKTRGQQVTLSCSPISGHRSVSWYQQTPGQGLQFLFEYFSETQRNKGNFPGRFSGRQFSNSRSEMNVSTLELGDSALYLCASSQGAINTGELFFGEGSRLTVL.

J is TRBJ2-7 and V is TRBV29-1; possible D gene TRBD1, 5 bases. The V and J ends lost 6 bases and 1 base respectively, with 19 bases between them. Germline V lookup: CDR1 SQVTM, CDR2 ANQGSEA. This CDR3 spans 15 amino acids. In nucleotides, the CDR3 is TGCAGCGTCCGTGACGTTGACAGTTCTTCCTACGAGCAGTACTTC. As protein: CSVRDVDSSSYEQYF.

The chain carries TRBV5-6 and TRBJ1-1, with 10 bases matching TRBD1. Germline CDR1 is SGHDT and CDR2 is YYEEEE. The CDR3 spans 15 residues. V trimming: 5 bases; J trimming: 2 bases; junction bases outside the gene matches: 6. CDR3 nucleotide sequence: TGTGCCAGCAGATCGACAGGGGGCGCCAACACTGAAGCTTTCTTT. This translates into CASRSTGGANTEAFF.

V gene TRBV18 combines with J gene TRBJ2-1; 8 bases fit TRBD1. The J segment lost 9 bases and the V segment lost 6 bases, leaving 7 bases of the junction unmatched. Germline loops: CDR1 KGHSH, CDR2 LQKENI. The CDR3 has 13 amino acids. CDR3 sequence (DNA): TGTGCCAGCTCGACCGACAGGGGCACTGAGCAGTTCTTC. Translating it yields CASSTDRGTEQFF.

The chain carries TRBV11-2 and TRBJ1-6; D may be TRBD1 (5 bases). The V gene's germline CDR1 is SGHAT and CDR2 FQNNGV. Deletions cut 4 bases from V and 6 bases from J, with 16 bases between. The CDR3 runs 16 residues. CDR3 coding DNA: TGTGCCAGCAGCTCCCGGACAAGAAACACTAATTCACCCCTCCACTTT. Translating gives CASSSRTRNTNSPLHF. The full variable domain, its missing parts supplied by reference TRBV11-2 and TRBJ1-6, is EAGVAQSPRYKIIEKRQSVAFWCNPISGHATLYWYQQILGQGPKLLIQFQNNGVVDDSQLPKDRFSAERLKGVDSTLKIQPAKLEDSAVYLCASSSRTRNTNSPLHFGNGTRLTVT.

This chain's CDR3 is CASSLGQGFEKLFF. The CDR3, as DNA: TGTGCCAGCAGCTTGGGACAGGGGTTTGAAAAACTGTTTTTT. The chain joins TRBV7-8 to TRBJ1-4, with TRBD1 identical over 10 bases. CDR3 length: 14 residues. Germline trimming cut 3 bases from V and 7 bases from J; bases unmatched to any gene: 2. CDR1 is SGHVS and CDR2 is FQNEAQ in the germline V gene.

This clone was recorded a few times. This chain connects TRBV6-6 to TRBJ1-1; D is unclear. This CDR3 is built from 14 residues. V was pared by 10 bases and J by 5 bases, with 20 bases between. Germline CDR1 MNHNY, CDR2 SVGAGI (reference sequence). The CDR3 DNA reads as TGTGCCACCTCTGCAAGCCAGGTTACAACTGAAGCTTTCTTT. Amino acid sequence: CATSASQVTTEAFF.

The chain couples TRBV6-1 to TRBJ1-1; 11 nucleotides line up with TRBD1. Germline CDR1 reads MNHNS; CDR2 reads SASEGT. The CDR3 covers 14 residues. V shed 3 bases, J shed 8 bases, and the junction held 5 bases outside the gene matches. The chain's CDR3 is CASSETGTGGEAFF. The CDR3 DNA sequence: TGTGCCAGCAGTGAGACCGGGACAGGGGGGGAAGCTTTCTTT.

In DNA form, the CDR3 reads TGTGCCAGCAGTTCCCGCGGGGGCCCGAACACCGGGGAGCTGTTTTTT. This translates into CASSSRGGPNTGELFF. The chain employs TRBV6-6 and TRBJ2-2; a weak D match, TRBD2 (7 bases). V lost 4 bases, J lost 0 bases, and 12 bases lay in between. CDR1 and CDR2 from the germline V gene are MNHNY and SVGAGI (reference sequence). The CDR3 is made up of 16 amino acids.

V and J are TRBV11-1 and TRBJ2-2; D is possibly TRBD2 (5 bases). Germline V gene lookup returns CDR1 SGHAT and CDR2 FQDESV (reference sequence). The CDR3 spans 15 residues. The V and J ends lost 3 bases and 1 base respectively, with 9 bases between them. The CDR3 region has the DNA TGTGCCAGCAGCTTCTCAGGACTGAACACCGGGGAGCTGTTTTTT. Its translation is CASSFSGLNTGELFF.

The genes are TRBV5-1 and TRBJ2-5; 10 nucleotides match TRBD2. Per the germline V gene, CDR1 is SGHRS and CDR2 is YFSETQ. V was clipped by 4 bases and J by 4 bases; unmatched bases: 4. This CDR3 spans 14 amino acids. CDR3 bases: TGCGCCAGCAGCACTCCTAGCGGGGGAGAGACCCAGTACTTC. It yields the protein CASSTPSGGETQYF.

The rearrangement joins TRBV4-3 to TRBJ2-7, with TRBD1 matching 8 bases. V trimming: 4 bases; J trimming: 4 bases; junction bases outside the gene matches: 6. CDR1 and CDR2 (germline): LGHNA, YSLEER. The CDR3 has 14 amino acids. Here the CDR3 DNA reads TGCGCCAGCAGCCCCGGACAGGGCAGGTACGAGCAGTACTTC. Translating gives CASSPGQGRYEQYF.

The V gene is TRBV10-3, the J gene TRBJ2-3; possibly TRBD1 for D (5 bases). The germline gives CDR1 ENHRY, CDR2 SYGVKD. CDR3 length: 15 residues. V was pared by 2 bases and J by 3 bases, with 12 bases between. The CDR3 sequence is CAISEQGPTTDTQYF. CDR3 bases: TGTGCCATCAGTGAGCAGGGTCCAACAACAGATACGCAGTATTTT.

The V and J genes are TRBV7-9 and TRBJ1-5, with D possibly matching TRBD1 (6 bases). In germline, CDR1 is SEHNR, CDR2 FQNEAQ (reference sequence). V was clipped by 4 bases and J by 1 base, with 11 bases between them. The CDR3 consists of 15 residues. The CDR3 region is CASSSEQGSNQPQHF. CDR3 coding DNA: TGTGCCAGCAGCTCCGAACAGGGAAGCAATCAGCCCCAGCATTTT.